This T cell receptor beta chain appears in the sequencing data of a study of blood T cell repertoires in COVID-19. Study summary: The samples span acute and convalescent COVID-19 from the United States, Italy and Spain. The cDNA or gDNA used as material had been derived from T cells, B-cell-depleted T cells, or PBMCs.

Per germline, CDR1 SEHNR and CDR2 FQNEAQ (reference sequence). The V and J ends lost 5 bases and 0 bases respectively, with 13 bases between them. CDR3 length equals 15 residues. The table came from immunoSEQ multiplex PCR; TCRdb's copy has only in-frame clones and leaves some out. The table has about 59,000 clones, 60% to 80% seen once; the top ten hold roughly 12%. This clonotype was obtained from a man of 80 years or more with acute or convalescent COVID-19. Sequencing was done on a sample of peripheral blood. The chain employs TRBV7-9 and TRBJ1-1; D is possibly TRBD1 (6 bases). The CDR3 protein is CASSPKGQMNTEAFF. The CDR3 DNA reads TGTGCCAGCAGCCCCAAAGGACAGATGAACACTGAAGCTTTCTTT.